This T cell receptor beta chain was recovered during a study of T cell responses to AZD1222 COVID-19 vaccine. The CDR3 sequence is 14 residues long. With 2 bases removed from V and 3 bases from J, the gap between germline ends came to 11 bases. Germline CDR1 and CDR2: SNHLY and FYNNEI. The repertoire was sequenced with immunoSEQ multiplex PCR; TCRdb's copy has only in-frame clones and lacks some. The data show 80,000 to 85,000 clones, with 91% seen just once and around 8% held by the top ten. The sequencing here drew on peripheral blood, taken 28 days after the second AZD1222 dose. The genes are TRBV2 and TRBJ2-7; D is ambiguous. This TCR came from an adult who received the AZD1222 COVID-19 vaccine. DNA for the CDR3: TGTGCCAGCAGTGAAATCCGGCGGTTCTACGAGCAGTACTTC. Its protein is CASSEIRRFYEQYF.